The rows below give T cell receptor beta chains drawn from one sample of a study of STAT5B mutations in CD4+ large granular lymphocyte leukemia. Assay used: immunoSEQ multiplex PCR; TCRdb lists only in-frame clones, some missing. The sample lists thousands of clones; 77% were seen once. The material sequenced was PBMCs. The receptor set was obtained from an elderly man with CD4+ T-cell large granular lymphocyte leukemia. CDR3s include the opening cysteine and the closing phenylalanine or tryptophan. The order of the fields is CDR3 length, D gene, clone size, V gene, J gene, CDR3 protein, CDR3 DNA. D genes are given only for firm matches. The size entry is marked missing in some rows and otherwise reads once, few, many or a size class.

16	TRBD1	.	TRBV12-5	TRBJ1-1	CASGLDLTGMNTEAFF	TGTGCTAGTGGTCTCGACTTGACAGGGATGAACACTGAAGCTTTCTTT
12	.	.	TRBV7-9	TRBJ1-2	CASSEQADGYTF	TGTGCCAGCAGCGAACAGGCCGACGGCTACACCTTC
12	.	.	TRBV13	TRBJ2-7	CASSLRDYEQYF	TGTGCCAGCAGCTTGAGAGACTACGAGCAGTACTTC
14	.	once	TRBV2	TRBJ2-1	CASSGDREVGEQFF	TGTGCCAGCAGCGGAGACAGGGAGGTCGGTGAGCAGTTCTTC
13	.	.	TRBV25-1	TRBJ2-2	CASSGDEGGELFF	TGTGCCAGCAGTGGGGACGAAGGCGGGGAGCTGTTTTTT
16	TRBD1	few	TRBV14	TRBJ2-1	CASSAGQGTLYNEQFF	TGTGCCAGCAGCGCCGGACAGGGGACCTTATACAATGAGCAGTTCTTC
14	.	.	TRBV27	TRBJ1-3	CASSFRGRGNTIYF	TGTGCCAGCAGTTTCCGGGGCAGAGGAAACACCATATATTTT
16	TRBD2	.	TRBV9	TRBJ2-2	CASGGGRAPGTGELFF	TGTGCCAGCGGGGGCGGGAGGGCCCCCGGGACCGGGGAGCTGTTTTTT
16	TRBD2	.	TRBV9	TRBJ2-3	CASSAPAGGNTDTQYF	TGTGCCAGCAGCGCCCCAGCGGGGGGAAACACAGATACGCAGTATTTT
15	.	.	TRBV13	TRBJ1-4	CASSQRDKLNEKLFF	TGTGCCAGCAGCCAACGGGACAAGCTAAATGAAAAACTGTTTTTT
15	.	few	TRBV7-6	TRBJ1-5	CASSSSGVGNQPQHF	TGTGCCAGCAGCTCCTCAGGGGTAGGCAATCAGCCCCAGCATTTT
12	TRBD2	.	TRBV2	TRBJ2-5	CATLAGGGEQYF	TGTGCCACACTAGCGGGAGGCGGTGAGCAGTACTTC